The 25 T cell receptor beta chains below were found in one sample sequenced in a study of T-cell memory formation after mild COVID-19. In TCRdb, the 5' RACE reads were re-called with MiXCR into one record per CDR3 protein. The sample carries fewer than 500,000 distinct CDR3 sequences, 20% to 30% recorded once. Sequencing was done on a sample of PBMCs or a T cell subset sorted from them (not recorded which). These receptors all come from an adult woman who had mild COVID-19 (a few samples of this study predate the infection). Cell type and time point are not known.

The chain recombines TRBV19 with TRBJ2-4, with D perhaps assigned TRBD1 or TRBD2 (5 bases each). V dropped 7 bases and J dropped 8 bases, with 18 bases sitting between them. The CDR3 sequence is 14 residues long. Germline V gene lookup returns CDR1 LNHDA and CDR2 SQIVND (reference sequence). CDR3 region: CASTPGARADIQYF. The CDR3 region has the DNA TGTGCCAGTACCCCCGGGGCGAGGGCCGACATTCAGTACTTC. Variable domain in full (rest from reference TRBV19 and TRBJ2-4): DGGITQSPKYLFRKEGQNVTLSCEQNLNHDAMYWYRQDPGQGLRLIYYSQIVNDFQKGDIAEGYSVSREKKESFPLTVTSAQKNPTAFYLCASTPGARADIQYFGAGTRLSVL.

This clonotype has more than one count but fewer than ten. The chain is built from TRBV20-1 and TRBJ1-1; 7 bases line up with TRBD1. CDR3 length: 13 amino acids. With 4 bases clipped from V and 7 bases from J, the junction kept 9 bases outside the gene matches. Germline V gene lookup returns CDR1 DFQATT and CDR2 SNEGSKA (reference sequence). The CDR3 bases are TGCAGTGCTACAAAGACAGGGCGTAATGAAGCTTTCTTT. As protein: CSATKTGRNEAFF.

The CDR3 loop reads CSARPRQGVGYGYTF. CDR3 DNA: TGCAGTGCTAGACCCCGACAGGGGGTGGGCTATGGCTACACCTTC. This chain uses TRBV20-1 with TRBJ1-2; 9 nucleotides match TRBD1. Germline trimming cut 2 bases from V and 4 bases from J; bases unmatched to any gene: 8. The germline V gene has CDR1 DFQATT and CDR2 SNEGSKA (reference sequence). The CDR3 is 15 amino acids.

This chain links TRBV4-3 with TRBJ2-7, with a weak D call TRBD2 (5 bases). The CDR3 runs to 15 residues. Trimming left V 3 bases short and J 0 bases short, with 12 bases between. Germline assignment: CDR1 LGHNA and CDR2 YSLEER. Here the CDR3 DNA reads TGCGCCAGCAGCCATTTCTCGGGAAACTCCTACGAGCAGTACTTC. This codes for CASSHFSGNSYEQYF.

The chain carries TRBV3-1 and TRBJ2-7; 13 bases are shared with TRBD2. Per germline, CDR1 LGHDT and CDR2 YNNKEL (reference sequence). The CDR3 spans 16 residues. The V and J ends lost 0 bases and 3 bases, in that order; junction bases with no gene match: 2. The DNA of the CDR3 is TGTGCCAGCAGCCAAGATCGACTAGCGGGAGGCTACGAGCAGTACTTC. Protein sequence: CASSQDRLAGGYEQYF.

This clonotype was observed a few times. V gene TRBV5-1 combines with J gene TRBJ2-7; tentatively, D is TRBD2 (6 bases). Germline CDR1 reads SGHRS; CDR2 reads YFSETQ. The CDR3 is 17 residues long. V was cut by 4 bases and J by 0 bases, with 20 bases left in between. Written as DNA, the CDR3 is TGCGCCAGCAGCCTGACTCCGGGACTTCTTTTCTCCTACGAGCAGTACTTC. Translation gives CASSLTPGLLFSYEQYF.

This clonotype was detected only a few times. The V gene is TRBV28, the J gene TRBJ2-7; the D is unclear. Trimming left V 3 bases short and J 0 bases short, with 15 bases between. Germline V lookup: CDR1 MDHEN, CDR2 SYDVKM. The CDR3 consists of 16 residues. As DNA, the CDR3 is TGTGCCAGCAGTTTTGATCTGGGCACGAGCTCCTACGAGCAGTACTTC. Translating it yields CASSFDLGTSSYEQYF.

This clonotype was seen only a few times. The chain carries TRBV10-3 and TRBJ1-6; TRBD1 matches 8 bases. With 4 bases clipped from V and 11 bases from J, the junction kept 7 bases outside the gene matches. CDR1 and CDR2 (germline): ENHRY, SYGVKD. This CDR3 is 14 amino acids long. The CDR3 is CAISADRGFPPLHF. CDR3 DNA: TGTGCCATCAGTGCAGACAGGGGTTTTCCACCCCTCCACTTT.

This clonotype was observed many times. V gene TRBV9 combines with J gene TRBJ2-7; D perhaps matches TRBD2 (6 bases). CDR3 length equals 14 residues. V lost 0 bases to trimming and J lost 3 bases, with 10 bases between them. Germline V CDR1 and CDR2: SGDLS, YYNGEE. This chain's CDR3 is CASSVGTTNYEQYF. CDR3 nucleotides: TGTGCCAGCAGCGTAGGGACTACCAACTACGAGCAGTACTTC.

This clonotype has only a few counts. The chain links TRBV25-1 to TRBJ2-7; 7 bases map to TRBD1. Germline CDR1 MGHDK, CDR2 SYGVNS. The CDR3 is 14 residues long. The junction had 9 bases not matched to a gene; V was cut back by 10 bases and J by 0 bases. Here the CDR3 reads CATGRAGGSYEQYF. CDR3 DNA: TGTGCCACCGGAAGGGCAGGGGGCTCCTACGAGCAGTACTTC.

The chain combines TRBV2 with TRBJ2-4; maybe TRBD2 (5 bases). Germline loops: CDR1 SNHLY, CDR2 FYNNEI. This CDR3 is 12 amino acids long. Trimming shortened V by 7 bases and J by 3 bases, and 7 bases separated the two germline ends. The CDR3 DNA reads as TGTGCCAGCATGGGAGTCAAAAACATTCAGTACTTC. It codes for CASMGVKNIQYF.

Only a few counts were recorded for this clonotype. The chain joins TRBV24-1 to TRBJ2-1, with 8 bases lining up with TRBD2. The trim removed 7 bases at V and 8 bases at J, leaving 9 bases unmatched. Germline CDR1 reads KGHDR; CDR2 reads SFDVKD. This CDR3 has 14 residues. The CDR3 nucleotides are TGTGCCACCAGAGCTTCGGGGGGGGCCGATGAGCAGTTCTTC. Translated, it gives CATRASGGADEQFF.

The chain links TRBV5-1 to TRBJ2-5; D is undetermined. Looked up from germline, CDR1 is SGHRS and CDR2 is YFSETQ. The CDR3 has 14 amino acids. Deletions cut 0 bases from V and 0 bases from J, with 6 bases between. The CDR3 DNA reads TGCGCCAGCAGCTTGGTAGACTACCAAGAGACCCAGTACTTC. It yields the protein CASSLVDYQETQYF.

The V call is TRBV12-5, the J call TRBJ2-5; no reliable D call. Trimming removed 2 bases at V and 9 bases at J, with 7 bases between. The CDR3 totals 11 residues. Germline V lookup: CDR1 LGHNT, CDR2 FRNRAP. CDR3 region: CASGLQVAQYF. The CDR3 nucleotides are TGTGCTAGTGGTTTGCAAGTGGCCCAGTACTTC.

This clonotype turned up a few times. The genes are TRBV6-5 and TRBJ2-7, with a weak D call TRBD2 (6 bases). V was trimmed by 2 bases and J by 9 bases, leaving 14 bases between them. This CDR3 is 13 amino acids long. CDR1 is MNHEY and CDR2 is SVGAGI in the germline V gene. The CDR3 bases are TGTGCCAGCAGTTACACACCCGGGGGAGGGCAGTACTTC. This gives the protein CASSYTPGGGQYF.

At least ten counts were recorded for this clonotype. The genes are TRBV5-1 and TRBJ2-5, with TRBD1 matching 11 bases. Germline values: CDR1 SGHRS, CDR2 YFSETQ. CDR3 length: 14 residues. V was pared by 3 bases and J by 5 bases, with 3 bases of the junction left unmatched. Here the CDR3 reads CASSWTGGTETQYF. The CDR3 coding sequence is TGCGCCAGCAGCTGGACAGGGGGCACGGAGACCCAGTACTTC.

This clonotype was seen a handful of times. The chain uses TRBV11-2 and TRBJ2-3, with 8 bases fitting TRBD2. The CDR3 extends over 18 amino acids. Germline trimming cut 5 bases from V and 5 bases from J; bases unmatched to any gene: 18. CDR1 is SGHAT and CDR2 is FQNNGV in the germline V gene. CDR3 bases: TGTGCCAGCAGCCCCCAAATGCCTCCGGGACTAGTGGTAGATACGCAGTATTTT. It specifies CASSPQMPPGLVVDTQYF. Variable domain in full (rest from reference TRBV11-2 and TRBJ2-3): EAGVAQSPRYKIIEKRQSVAFWCNPISGHATLYWYQQILGQGPKLLIQFQNNGVVDDSQLPKDRFSAERLKGVDSTLKIQPAKLEDSAVYLCASSPQMPPGLVVDTQYFGPGTRLTVL.

This clonotype is a singleton in its sample. V and J are TRBV7-9 and TRBJ2-3, with D unclear. Germline assignment: CDR1 SEHNR and CDR2 FQNEAQ (reference sequence). The CDR3 loop spans 14 amino acids. Between the trimmed V and J ends, which lost 1 base and 2 bases, there was a span of 7 bases. The CDR3 here is CASSLGRNTDTQYF. The CDR3 coding sequence is TGTGCCAGCAGCTTAGGACGGAACACAGATACGCAGTATTTT. Filled out from reference TRBV7-9 and TRBJ2-3, the complete variable domain reads DTGVSQNPRHKITKRGQNVTFRCDPISEHNRLYWYRQTLGQGPEFLTYFQNEAQLEKSRLLSDRFSAERPKGSFSTLEIQRTEQGDSAMYLCASSLGRNTDTQYFGPGTRLTVL.

There are a few counts of this clonotype. The rearrangement links TRBV5-4 to TRBJ2-5, with TRBD1 matching over 8 bases. Germline trimming cut 7 bases from V and 3 bases from J; bases unmatched to any gene: 2. CDR3 length equals 12 residues. Per germline, CDR1 SGHNT and CDR2 YYREEE (reference sequence). This CDR3 reads CASGQGEETQYF. The CDR3 DNA reads TGTGCCAGCGGACAGGGTGAAGAGACCCAGTACTTC.

The chain links TRBV19 to TRBJ2-7, with D unclear. This CDR3 has 14 residues. With 1 base removed from V and 2 bases from J, the gap between germline ends came to 9 bases. CDR1 LNHDA and CDR2 SQIVND come from the germline V gene (reference sequence). This chain's CDR3 is CASSIGVGTYEQYF. Here the CDR3 DNA reads TGTGCCAGTAGTATAGGAGTCGGAACCTACGAGCAGTACTTC.

This clonotype has at least ten counts. The rearrangement joins TRBV6-2 or TRBV6-3 to TRBJ2-3; D ambiguous. Germline CDR1 is MNHEY and CDR2 is SVGEGT. The CDR3 has 13 amino acids. V shed 6 bases and J shed 0 bases, with 7 bases lying between them. The CDR3 loop is CASRPISTDTQYF. CDR3 sequence (DNA): TGTGCCAGCAGGCCCATCAGCACAGATACGCAGTATTTT.

This chain connects TRBV7-2 to TRBJ2-5; 7 bases are a match to TRBD2. There are 16 residues in the CDR3. CDR1 and CDR2 from the germline V gene are SGHTA and FQGNSA. V trimming: 5 bases; J trimming: 5 bases; junction bases outside the gene matches: 14. The CDR3 sequence: CASSQGLVYSIETQYF. The CDR3 nucleotides are TGTGCCAGCAGCCAAGGACTAGTGTATAGTATCGAGACCCAGTACTTC. The full variable domain, its missing parts supplied by reference TRBV7-2 and TRBJ2-5, is GAGVSQSPSNKVTEKGKDVELRCDPISGHTALYWYRQSLGQGLEFLIYFQGNSAPDKSGLPSDRFSAERTGGSVSTLTIQRTQQEDSAVYLCASSQGLVYSIETQYFGPGTRLLVL.

This clonotype was observed a handful of times. The J gene is TRBJ2-2, the V gene TRBV5-1; D is ambiguous. Germline values: CDR1 SGHRS, CDR2 YFSETQ. V shed 4 bases and J shed 2 bases, with 12 bases lying between them. This CDR3 is built from 15 residues. CDR3 nucleotide sequence: TGCGCCAGCAGCGACTCGGACCTAAACACCGGGGAGCTGTTTTTT. It codes for CASSDSDLNTGELFF.

The CDR3 DNA follows: TGCGCCAGCAGCATCGGACAGGGGGTCTCCTATGGCTACACCTTC. It is translated as CASSIGQGVSYGYTF. This rearrangement joins TRBV5-1 to TRBJ1-2, with 10 bases lining up with TRBD1. The germline CDR1 and CDR2 sequences are SGHRS and YFSETQ. This CDR3 spans 15 amino acids. V lost 4 bases and J lost 4; bases outside the gene matches: 7.

The genes are TRBV7-9 and TRBJ1-2; D unresolved. The V and J ends lost 2 bases and 3 bases respectively, with 16 bases between them. The CDR3 extends over 16 amino acids. CDR1 and CDR2 (germline): SEHNR, FQNEAQ (reference sequence). CDR3 protein: CASSLIALTWDYGYTF. In DNA form, the CDR3 reads TGTGCCAGCAGCTTAATTGCACTTACTTGGGACTATGGCTACACCTTC.